A selection of T cell receptor beta chains follows, all from one sample in a study of CD8+CD57+ T cells in acquired aplastic anemia. Each CDR3 protein is one row after TCRdb ran MiXCR on the reads. The sample holds some 180,000 distinct CDR3 sequences; about half are singletons and the top ten take approximately 2.9%. Sequencing was done on a sample of sorted CD4+, CD8+, or CD8+CD57+ T cells (not recorded which) from PBMCs. All receptors come from a human donor in good health. CDR3s include the opening cysteine and the closing phenylalanine or tryptophan. D genes are given only for firm matches. Size values are once, few and many counts, or a class for expanded clones, and some rows have none.

TRBV20-1	TRBJ2-7	TRBD1	.	CSARPGQQISYEQYF	TGCAGTGCTAGACCGGGACAGCAAATTTCCTACGAGCAGTACTTC
TRBV5-4	TRBJ1-2	TRBD1	.	CASSIIDRGGYTF	TGTGCCAGCAGCATCATTGACAGGGGTGGCTACACCTTC
TRBV15	TRBJ2-1	TRBD2	.	CATSTGLALNNEQFF	TGTGCCACCAGCACAGGACTAGCACTGAACAATGAGCAGTTCTTC
TRBV10-3	TRBJ2-1	TRBD2	.	CAISLAGGNEQFF	TGTGCCATTAGCCTAGCGGGTGGCAATGAGCAGTTCTTC
TRBV20-1	TRBJ1-5	TRBD1	many	CSAGGQGYSNQPQHF	TGCAGTGCTGGGGGACAGGGTTATAGCAATCAGCCCCAGCATTTT
TRBV2	TRBJ2-2	TRBD1	once	CASSLGQVSGELFF	TGTGCCAGCAGTCTGGGACAGGTCTCCGGGGAGCTGTTTTTT
TRBV25-1	TRBJ2-7	.	.	CASSESVAGTNYEQYF	TGTGCCAGCAGTGAATCGGTCGCCGGGACGAACTACGAGCAGTACTTC
TRBV29-1	TRBJ1-2	TRBD1	.	CSVRQGGIYGYTF	TGCAGCGTTCGACAGGGTGGGATCTATGGCTACACCTTC
TRBV7-3	TRBJ1-1	.	many	CASSFSGGQEAFF	TGTGCCAGCAGCTTCAGCGGGGGACAAGAAGCTTTCTTT
TRBV4-2	TRBJ1-1	.	few	CASSQDVDYLWTEAFF	TGTGCCAGCAGCCAAGATGTGGACTACCTCTGGACTGAAGCTTTCTTT
TRBV19	TRBJ2-1	.	many	CASSIGRGVGMDEQFF	TGTGCCAGTAGTATTGGCAGGGGAGTTGGTATGGATGAGCAGTTCTTC